The 10 T cell receptor beta chains given below trace back to one sample, sequenced in a study. TCRdb re-called the RT-PCR reads through MiXCR, storing one row per CDR3 protein. This sample yields about 680,000 distinct CDR3 sequences, of which approximately 15% are seen a single time; about 3.6% belongs to the top ten. The sequencing sample was made of memory CD4+ T cells from blood. All receptors derive from a female donor in good health, serving as a healthy control.

The chain is built from TRBV20-1 and TRBJ2-3; the D gene is possibly TRBD2 (6 bases). V lost 3 bases to trimming and J lost 2 bases, with 18 bases between them. In germline, CDR1 is DFQATT, CDR2 SNEGSKA (reference sequence). CDR3 length: 16 amino acids. The CDR3 is CSARRAEAGPTDTQYF. The CDR3 DNA reads as TGCAGTGCTAGGCGCGCAGAGGCGGGGCCCACAGATACGCAGTATTTT.

This clonotype was seen more than once but under ten times. The gene calls are TRBV20-1 and TRBJ2-7; 7 bases are a match to TRBD1. The ends lost 0 bases at V and 1 base at J; junction bases unmatched: 3. The germline CDR1 and CDR2 sequences are DFQATT and SNEGSKA (reference sequence). The CDR3 is 14 amino acids. CDR3 DNA: TGCAGTGCTAGAGATCCGGGACAGTCCTACGAGCAGTACTTC. Encoded protein: CSARDPGQSYEQYF.

This clonotype was observed a few times. The chain employs TRBV7-2 and TRBJ1-5; no clear D gene. Germline CDR1 and CDR2: SGHTA and FQGNSA. V was pared by 0 bases and J by 5 bases, with 8 bases between. The CDR3 is 14 amino acids. This chain's CDR3 is CASSLATRYQPQHF. Written as DNA, the CDR3 is TGTGCCAGCAGCTTAGCGACCCGGTATCAGCCCCAGCATTTT.

There are many counts of this clonotype. The CDR3 loop is CASSLAGPYEQYF. CDR3 nucleotide sequence: TGCGCCAGCAGTCTAGCGGGGCCCTACGAGCAGTACTTC. This chain joins TRBV5-1 and TRBJ2-7; 9 nucleotides align to TRBD2. CDR1 is SGHRS and CDR2 is YFSETQ in the germline V gene. Trimming removed 5 bases from V and 2 bases from J; junction bases left unmatched: 2. The length of the CDR3 is 13 residues.

This clonotype was found many times. The V gene is TRBV7-9, the J gene TRBJ1-2; maybe TRBD1 (5 bases). V was cut by 3 bases and J by 5 bases, with 10 bases left in between. The CDR3 is 13 amino acids. Germline loops: CDR1 SEHNR, CDR2 FQNEAQ (reference sequence). CDR3 coding DNA: TGTGCCAGCAGCTTTACGGGGGAATATGGCTACACCTTC. Amino acids: CASSFTGEYGYTF. The full variable domain, completed using reference TRBV7-9 and TRBJ1-2, is DTGVSQNPRHKITKRGQNVTFRCDPISEHNRLYWYRQTLGQGPEFLTYFQNEAQLEKSRLLSDRFSAERPKGSFSTLEIQRTEQGDSAMYLCASSFTGEYGYTFGSGTRLTVV.

The sample holds a few counts of this clonotype. The chain uses TRBV27 and TRBJ1-5; 8 bases are shared with TRBD1. The CDR3 is 13 amino acids. V lost 0 bases, J lost 14 bases, and 6 bases stayed unmatched. CDR1 is MNHEY, CDR2 SMNVEV, per germline (reference sequence). This CDR3 is CASSLSPGQGEHF. The CDR3 DNA follows: TGTGCCAGCAGTTTATCCCCAGGACAGGGCGAGCATTTT.

The CDR3 protein is CASSPPAGSYGYTF. The CDR3 region has the DNA TGTGCCAGCTCACCACCTGCAGGGAGCTATGGCTACACCTTC. The chain couples TRBV18 to TRBJ1-2, with D possibly being TRBD1 (5 bases). The CDR3 loop spans 14 amino acids. Germline lookup yields CDR1 KGHSH and CDR2 LQKENI. With 0 bases removed from V and 4 bases from J, the gap between germline ends came to 9 bases.

Only a few counts were recorded for this clonotype. The chain employs TRBV4-3 and TRBJ2-7; D is perhaps TRBD1 (5 bases). This CDR3 region has 16 residues. Germline lookup yields CDR1 LGHNA and CDR2 YSLEER. V was shortened by 0 bases and J by 2 bases, with 14 bases between the two germline ends. CDR3 sequence: CASSQDFTGLAYEQYF. The CDR3, as DNA: TGCGCCAGCAGCCAAGATTTTACAGGTTTAGCCTACGAGCAGTACTTC.

Only a few counts were recorded for this clonotype. The chain carries TRBV9 and TRBJ2-1; D is ambiguous. Germline CDR1 is SGDLS and CDR2 is YYNGEE. The CDR3 is 15 residues long. Trimming pared 2 bases from V and 2 bases from J, leaving 11 bases between. The CDR3 DNA follows: TGTGCCAGCAGCGTTGCCGGATCGGCCTACAATGAGCAGTTCTTC. Translated, it gives CASSVAGSAYNEQFF.

This clonotype came up many times. The rearrangement links TRBV4-1 to TRBJ2-7; 7 nucleotides line up with TRBD2. This CDR3 has 14 amino acids. The germline CDR1 and CDR2 sequences are MGHRA and YSYEKL. The V gene end was trimmed by 0 bases and the J gene end by 3 bases; junction bases not matched to a gene: 2. The CDR3 is CASSQDRTSYEQYF. Here the CDR3 DNA reads TGCGCCAGCAGCCAAGATCGGACTAGCTACGAGCAGTACTTC.